In its sample, the clone carrying this TCR beta chain was seen a few times. The target antigen is unknown. Germline-derived CDR1 and CDR2 are MGHRA and YSYEKL. The CDR3 runs to 15 residues. V dropped 3 bases and J dropped 3 bases, with 11 bases sitting between them. The data derive from a study of T cell repertoires in cytomegalovirus infection. TCRdb passed the reads through MiXCR, listing each CDR3 protein once. The table records tens of thousands of distinct CDR3 sequences, around 20% of them present only once. Overall study findings and caveats: Dominating the ex vivo response were HLA-C-restricted CMV-specific TCR beta clonotypes. Frequencies of public TCR beta families were cumulated, and this identified carriers of CMV plus the relevant HLA.

The chain joins TRBV4-1 to TRBJ1-4; D possibly corresponds to TRBD1 (5 bases). The receptor's source is a human donor in good health (CMV status not recorded). Some clones in this sample may be carry-over from other donors' samples. The specimen was CD8+ T cells from cultured PBMCs, collected from culture after CMV antigen stimulation. CDR3 amino acids: CASSQEGLPNEKLFF. The CDR3 nucleotides are TGCGCCAGCAGCCAGGAGGGACTCCCTAATGAAAAACTGTTTTTT.